This T cell receptor beta chain was documented in a study of T cells in tuberculosis. Measured with immunoSEQ multiplex PCR; TCRdb has only the in-frame clones, and not every one. Of 40,000 to 50,000 clones in the sample, nearly 97% were seen once. CDR1 LNHDA and CDR2 SQIVND come from the germline V gene (reference sequence). The CDR3 runs to 15 residues. V shed 8 bases and J 6 bases; nucleotides not matched to a gene: 9. The rearrangement uses TRBV19 and TRBJ2-1; 11 positions match TRBD2. The source is a donor aged 10-29 years with latent tuberculosis or without tuberculosis infection. Sequences were obtained from PBMCs. The CDR3 reads CASHQTSGRGNEQFF. The CDR3 DNA follows: TGTGCCAGTCACCAAACTAGCGGGAGAGGCAATGAGCAGTTCTTC. Using reference TRBV19 and TRBJ2-1 for the parts outside the CDR3, the full variable domain is DGGITQSPKYLFRKEGQNVTLSCEQNLNHDAMYWYRQDPGQGLRLIYYSQIVNDFQKGDIAEGYSVSREKKESFPLTVTSAQKNPTAFYLCASHQTSGRGNEQFFGPGTRLTVL.